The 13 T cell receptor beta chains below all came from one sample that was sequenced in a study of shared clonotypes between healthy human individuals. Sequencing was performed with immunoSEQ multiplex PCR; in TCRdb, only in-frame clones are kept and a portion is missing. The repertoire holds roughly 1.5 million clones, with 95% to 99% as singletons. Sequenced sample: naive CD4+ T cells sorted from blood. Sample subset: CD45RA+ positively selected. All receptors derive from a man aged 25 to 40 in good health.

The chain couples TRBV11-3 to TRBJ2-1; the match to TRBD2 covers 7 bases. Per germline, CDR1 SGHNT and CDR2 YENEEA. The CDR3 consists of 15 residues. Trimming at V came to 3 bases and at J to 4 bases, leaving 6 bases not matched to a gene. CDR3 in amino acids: CASSFGGESYNEQFF. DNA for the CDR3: TGTGCCAGCAGCTTTGGGGGGGAGTCGTACAATGAGCAGTTCTTC.

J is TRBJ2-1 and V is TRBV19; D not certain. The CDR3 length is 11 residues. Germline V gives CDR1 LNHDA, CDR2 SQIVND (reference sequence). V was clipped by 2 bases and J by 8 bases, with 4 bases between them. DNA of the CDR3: TGTGCCAGTAGTATAAGGCATGAGCAGTTCTTC. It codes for CASSIRHEQFF.

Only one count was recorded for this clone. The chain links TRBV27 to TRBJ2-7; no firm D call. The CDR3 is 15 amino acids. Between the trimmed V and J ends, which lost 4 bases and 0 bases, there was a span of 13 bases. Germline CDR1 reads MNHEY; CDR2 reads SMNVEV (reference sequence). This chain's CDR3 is CASSSIRADSYEQYF. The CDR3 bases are TGTGCCAGCAGTTCGATCCGGGCCGACTCCTACGAGCAGTACTTC.

CDR3 in DNA: TGTGCCAGCAGCTTGCCCCAGGCTAATGGCTACACCTTC. This encodes CASSLPQANGYTF. The chain combines TRBV5-8 with TRBJ1-2; D is undetermined. The CDR3 sequence is 13 residues long. V was clipped by 1 base and J by 6 bases, with 10 bases between them. In germline, CDR1 is SGHTS, CDR2 YDEGEE.

CDR3 sequence: CASSIRTSGGTSYNEQFF. Here the CDR3 DNA reads TGTGCCAGCTCAATTAGGACTAGCGGGGGGACCTCCTACAATGAGCAGTTCTTC. V gene TRBV18 combines with J gene TRBJ2-1; 14 positions match TRBD2. This CDR3 region has 18 residues. J was trimmed by 0 bases and V by 5 bases; bases with no gene match: 6. Germline CDR1 KGHSH, CDR2 LQKENI.

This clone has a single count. The CDR3 here is CASSSARDTGQETQYF. The CDR3 DNA reads as TGCGCCAGCAGCTCAGCACGGGACACCGGACAAGAGACCCAGTACTTC. The chain employs TRBV5-1 and TRBJ2-5, with a weak D call TRBD1 (6 bases). Germline CDR1 is SGHRS and CDR2 is YFSETQ. Trimming removed 3 bases at V and 2 bases at J, with 17 bases between. The CDR3 consists of 16 residues. Full variable domain (outside the CDR3, taken from reference TRBV5-1 and TRBJ2-5): KAGVTQTPRYLIKTRGQQVTLSCSPISGHRSVSWYQQTPGQGLQFLFEYFSETQRNKGNFPGRFSGRQFSNSRSEMNVSTLELGDSALYLCASSSARDTGQETQYFGPGTRLLVL.

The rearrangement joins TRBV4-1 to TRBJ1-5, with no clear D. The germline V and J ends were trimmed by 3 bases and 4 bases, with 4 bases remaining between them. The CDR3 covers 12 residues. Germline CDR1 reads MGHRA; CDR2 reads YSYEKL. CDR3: CASSQNNQPQHF. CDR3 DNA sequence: TGCGCCAGCAGCCAGAATAATCAGCCCCAGCATTTT.

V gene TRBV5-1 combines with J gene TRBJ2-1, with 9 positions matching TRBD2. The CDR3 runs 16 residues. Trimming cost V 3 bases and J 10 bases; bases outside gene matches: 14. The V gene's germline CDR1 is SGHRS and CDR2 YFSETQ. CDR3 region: CASSSGLAPIRGEQFF. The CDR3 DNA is TGCGCCAGCAGCTCCGGACTAGCGCCCATCCGGGGGGAGCAGTTCTTC.

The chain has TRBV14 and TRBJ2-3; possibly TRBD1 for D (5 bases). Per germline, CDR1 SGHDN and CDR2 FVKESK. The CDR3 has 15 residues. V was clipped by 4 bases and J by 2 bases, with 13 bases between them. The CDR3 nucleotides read TGTGCCAGCAGCCTCACAGGTCAGGCCACAGATACGCAGTATTTT. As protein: CASSLTGQATDTQYF.

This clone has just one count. The chain's CDR3 is CASSLPGVVDTQYF. CDR3 bases: TGTGCCAGCAGTTTACCGGGAGTTGTAGATACGCAGTATTTT. The V and J genes are TRBV28 and TRBJ2-3; D possibly corresponds to TRBD2 (6 bases). The CDR3 loop spans 14 amino acids. Germline CDR1 reads MDHEN; CDR2 reads SYDVKM. V lost 2 bases and J lost 5, with 11 bases in between.

Here the CDR3 DNA reads TGTGCCAGTAGACCCGCAGGGGTCCACGAGCAGTACTTC. Residues: CASRPAGVHEQYF. The chain employs TRBV19 and TRBJ2-7, with D tentatively TRBD1 (6 bases). This CDR3 contains 13 residues. Germline V gene sequence: CDR1 LNHDA, CDR2 SQIVND (reference sequence). Trimming left V 6 bases short and J 5 bases short, with 14 bases between.

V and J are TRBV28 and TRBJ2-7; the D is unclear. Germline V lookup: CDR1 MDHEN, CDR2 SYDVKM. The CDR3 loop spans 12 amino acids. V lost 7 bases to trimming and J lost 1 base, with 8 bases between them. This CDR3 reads CASTATSYEQYF. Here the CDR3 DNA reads TGTGCCAGCACGGCAACTTCCTACGAGCAGTACTTC. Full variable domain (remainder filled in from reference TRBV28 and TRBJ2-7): DVKVTQSSRYLVKRTGEKVFLECVQDMDHENMFWYRQDPGLGLRLIYFSYDVKMKEKGDIPEGYSVSREKKERFSLILESASTNQTSMYLCASTATSYEQYFGPGTRLTVT.

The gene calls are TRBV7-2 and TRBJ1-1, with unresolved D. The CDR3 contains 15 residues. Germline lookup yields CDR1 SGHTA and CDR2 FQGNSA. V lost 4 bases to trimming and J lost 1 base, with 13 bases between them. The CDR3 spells CASSSPADTNTEAFF. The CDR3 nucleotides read TGTGCCAGCAGCTCACCGGCCGACACGAACACTGAAGCTTTCTTT.